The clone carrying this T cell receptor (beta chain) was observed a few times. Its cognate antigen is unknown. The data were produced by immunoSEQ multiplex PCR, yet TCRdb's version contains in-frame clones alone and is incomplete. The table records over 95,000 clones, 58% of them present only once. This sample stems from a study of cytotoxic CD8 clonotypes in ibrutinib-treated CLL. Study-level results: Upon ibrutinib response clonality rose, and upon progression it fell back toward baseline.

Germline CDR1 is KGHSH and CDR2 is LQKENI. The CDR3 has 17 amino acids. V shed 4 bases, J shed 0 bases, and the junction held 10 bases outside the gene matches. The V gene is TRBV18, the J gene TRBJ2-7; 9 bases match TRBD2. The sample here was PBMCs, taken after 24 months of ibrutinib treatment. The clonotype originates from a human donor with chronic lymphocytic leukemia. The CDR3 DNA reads TGTGCCAGCTCACAAATCCTTAGCGGGGGCGCCTCCTACGAGCAGTACTTC. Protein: CASSQILSGGASYEQYF. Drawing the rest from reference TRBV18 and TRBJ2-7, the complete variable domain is NAGVMQNPRHLVRRRGQEARLRCSPMKGHSHVYWYRQLPEEGLKFMVYLQKENIIDESGMPKERFSAEFPKEGPSILRIQQVVRGDSAAYFCASSQILSGGASYEQYFGPGTRLTVT.